Described below is a single T cell receptor (beta chain) sequence and its context. This entry belongs to a study of blood T cell repertoires in COVID-19. Germline CDR1 is MNHEY and CDR2 is SVGEGT. J lost 8 bases, V lost 2 bases, and 15 bases had no gene match. The CDR3 covers 20 residues. Here immunoSEQ multiplex PCR was the method, and the copy in TCRdb shows in-frame clones only, minus some. The top ten clones hold around 9.5% of a sample with about 180,000 clones, 70% to 85% of them seen once. The sequence was obtained from a woman of 80 years or more with acute or convalescent COVID-19. The V and J genes are TRBV6-2 or TRBV6-3 and TRBJ2-1, with 16 positions matching TRBD2. Sequencing was done on a sample of peripheral blood. CDR3 region: CASSYPGTSGGARYGDEQFF. In DNA, the CDR3 is TGTGCCAGCAGTTACCCTGGGACTAGCGGGGGGGCTCGATATGGGGATGAGCAGTTCTTC.